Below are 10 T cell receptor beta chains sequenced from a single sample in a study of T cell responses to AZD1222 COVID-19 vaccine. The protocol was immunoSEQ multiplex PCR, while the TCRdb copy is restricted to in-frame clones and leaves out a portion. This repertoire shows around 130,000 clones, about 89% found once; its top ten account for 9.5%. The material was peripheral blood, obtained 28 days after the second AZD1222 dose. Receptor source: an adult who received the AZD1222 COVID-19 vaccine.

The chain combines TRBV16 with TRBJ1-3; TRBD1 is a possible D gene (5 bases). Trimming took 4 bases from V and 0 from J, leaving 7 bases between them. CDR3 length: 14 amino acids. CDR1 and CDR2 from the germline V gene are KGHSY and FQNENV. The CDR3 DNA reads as TGTGCCAGCAGCCGGGGGTACTCTGGAAACACCATATATTTT. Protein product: CASSRGYSGNTIYF.

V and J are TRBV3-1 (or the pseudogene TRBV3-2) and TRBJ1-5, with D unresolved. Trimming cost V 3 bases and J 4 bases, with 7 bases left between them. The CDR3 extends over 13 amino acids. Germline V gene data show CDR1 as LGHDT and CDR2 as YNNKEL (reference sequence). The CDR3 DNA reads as TGTGCCAGCAGCCAGGGAGTGAATCAGCCCCAGCATTTT. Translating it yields CASSQGVNQPQHF.

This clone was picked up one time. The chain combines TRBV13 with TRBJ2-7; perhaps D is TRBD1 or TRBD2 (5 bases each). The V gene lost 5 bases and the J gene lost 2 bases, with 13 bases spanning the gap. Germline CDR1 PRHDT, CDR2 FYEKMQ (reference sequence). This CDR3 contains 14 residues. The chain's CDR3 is CASSPGTDPYEQYF. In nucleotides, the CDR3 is TGTGCCAGCAGCCCGGGGACCGATCCCTACGAGCAGTACTTC.

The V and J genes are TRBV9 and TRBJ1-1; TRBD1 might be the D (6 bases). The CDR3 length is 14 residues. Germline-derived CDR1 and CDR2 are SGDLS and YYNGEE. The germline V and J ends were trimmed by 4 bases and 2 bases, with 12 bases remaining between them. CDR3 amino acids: CASSPGGPNTEAFF. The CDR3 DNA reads TGTGCCAGCAGCCCCGGGGGGCCTAACACTGAAGCTTTCTTT. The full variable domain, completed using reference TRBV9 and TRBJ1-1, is DSGVTQTPKHLITATGQRVTLRCSPRSGDLSVYWYQQSLDQGLQFLIQYYNGEERAKGNILERFSAQQFPDLHSELNLSSLELGDSALYFCASSPGGPNTEAFFGQGTRLTVV.

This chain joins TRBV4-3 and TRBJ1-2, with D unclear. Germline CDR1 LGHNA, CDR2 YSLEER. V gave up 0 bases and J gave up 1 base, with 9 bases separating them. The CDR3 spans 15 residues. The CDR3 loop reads CASSQETVSNYGYTF. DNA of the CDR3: TGCGCCAGCAGCCAAGAAACGGTTAGTAACTATGGCTACACCTTC.

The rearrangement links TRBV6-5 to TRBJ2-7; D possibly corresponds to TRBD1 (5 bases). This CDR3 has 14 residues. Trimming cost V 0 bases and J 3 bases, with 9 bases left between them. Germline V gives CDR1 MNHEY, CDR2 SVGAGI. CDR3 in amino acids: CASSYSAGRYEQYF. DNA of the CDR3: TGTGCCAGCAGTTACTCGGCAGGGCGCTACGAGCAGTACTTC.

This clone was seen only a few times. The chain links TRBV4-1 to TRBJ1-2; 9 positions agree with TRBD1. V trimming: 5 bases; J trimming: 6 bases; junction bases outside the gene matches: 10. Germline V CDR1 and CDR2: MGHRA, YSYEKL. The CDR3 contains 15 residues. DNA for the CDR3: TGCGCCAGCAGCTTTGCTTCGACAGGGGGAAATGGCTACACCTTC. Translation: CASSFASTGGNGYTF.

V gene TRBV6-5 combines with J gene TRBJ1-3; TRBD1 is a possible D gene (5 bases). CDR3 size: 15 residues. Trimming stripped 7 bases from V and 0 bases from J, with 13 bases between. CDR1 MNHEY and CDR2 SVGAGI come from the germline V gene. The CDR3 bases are TGTGCCAGCACTCTAACAGGCTACTCTGGAAACACCATATATTTT. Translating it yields CASTLTGYSGNTIYF.

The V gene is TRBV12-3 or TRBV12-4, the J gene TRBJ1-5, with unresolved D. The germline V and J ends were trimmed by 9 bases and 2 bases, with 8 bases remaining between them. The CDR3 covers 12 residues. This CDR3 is CASTDGNQPQHF. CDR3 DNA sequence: TGTGCCAGTACAGACGGCAATCAGCCCCAGCATTTT.

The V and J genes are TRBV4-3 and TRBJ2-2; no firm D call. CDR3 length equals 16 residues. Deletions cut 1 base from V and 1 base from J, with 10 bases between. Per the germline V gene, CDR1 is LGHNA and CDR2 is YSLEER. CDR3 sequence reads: CASSQGTFLNTGELFF. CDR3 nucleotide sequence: TGCGCCAGCAGCCAAGGGACGTTCCTGAACACCGGGGAGCTGTTTTTT.